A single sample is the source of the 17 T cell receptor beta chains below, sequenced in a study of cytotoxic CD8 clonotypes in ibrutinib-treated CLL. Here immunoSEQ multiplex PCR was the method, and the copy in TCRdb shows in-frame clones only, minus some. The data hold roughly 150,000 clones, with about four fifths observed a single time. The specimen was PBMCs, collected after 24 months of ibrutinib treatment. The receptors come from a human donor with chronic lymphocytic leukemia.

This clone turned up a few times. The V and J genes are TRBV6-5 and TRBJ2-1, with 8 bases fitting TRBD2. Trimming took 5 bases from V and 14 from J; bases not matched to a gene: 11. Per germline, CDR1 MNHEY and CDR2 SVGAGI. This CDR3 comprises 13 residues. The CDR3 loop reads CASSLGLAGVEFF. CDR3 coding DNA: TGTGCCAGCAGTCTAGGACTAGCTGGCGTGGAGTTCTTC.

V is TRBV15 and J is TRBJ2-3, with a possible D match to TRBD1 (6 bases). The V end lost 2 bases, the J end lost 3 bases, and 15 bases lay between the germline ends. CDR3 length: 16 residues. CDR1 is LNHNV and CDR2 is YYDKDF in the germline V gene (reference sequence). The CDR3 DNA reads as TGTGCCACCAGCAGAAAGTATCAGGGGAAGACAGATACGCAGTATTTT. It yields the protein CATSRKYQGKTDTQYF.

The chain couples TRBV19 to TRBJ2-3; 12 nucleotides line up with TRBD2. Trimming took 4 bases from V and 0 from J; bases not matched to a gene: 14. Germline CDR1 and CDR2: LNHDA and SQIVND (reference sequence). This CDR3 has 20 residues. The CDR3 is CASSKGRPTSGRSSTDTQYF. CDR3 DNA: TGTGCCAGTAGTAAAGGTCGACCGACTAGCGGGAGATCTAGCACAGATACGCAGTATTTT. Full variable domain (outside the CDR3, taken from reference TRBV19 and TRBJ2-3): DGGITQSPKYLFRKEGQNVTLSCEQNLNHDAMYWYRQDPGQGLRLIYYSQIVNDFQKGDIAEGYSVSREKKESFPLTVTSAQKNPTAFYLCASSKGRPTSGRSSTDTQYFGPGTRLTVL.

CDR3 loop: CASSVYGTGNNEQFF. CDR3 DNA: TGTGCCAGCAGCGTCTACGGGACTGGAAACAATGAGCAGTTCTTC. The chain couples TRBV7-3 to TRBJ2-1; D is possibly TRBD2 (6 bases). The CDR3 is made up of 15 amino acids. Per germline, CDR1 SGHTA and CDR2 FQGTGA. Trimming pared 5 bases from V and 5 bases from J, leaving 16 bases between. The complete variable domain, with remaining parts taken from reference TRBV7-3 and TRBJ2-1, reads GAGVSQTPSNKVTEKGKYVELRCDPISGHTALYWYRQSLGQGPEFLIYFQGTGAADDSGLPNDRFFAVRPEGSVSTLKIQRTERGDSAVYLCASSVYGTGNNEQFFGPGTRLTVL.

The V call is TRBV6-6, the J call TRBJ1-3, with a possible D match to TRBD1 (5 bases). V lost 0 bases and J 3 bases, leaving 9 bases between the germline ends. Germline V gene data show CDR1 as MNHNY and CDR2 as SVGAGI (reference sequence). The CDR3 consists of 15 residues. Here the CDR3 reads CASSYSEGFGNTIYF. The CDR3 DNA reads TGTGCCAGCAGTTACTCTGAGGGGTTTGGAAACACCATATATTTT.

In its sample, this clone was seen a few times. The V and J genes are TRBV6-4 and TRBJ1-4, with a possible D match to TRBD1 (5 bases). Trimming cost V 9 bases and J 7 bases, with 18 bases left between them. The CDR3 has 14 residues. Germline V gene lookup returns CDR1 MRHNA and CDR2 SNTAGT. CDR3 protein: CASGTPESCEKLFF. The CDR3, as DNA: TGTGCCAGTGGGACCCCGGAGTCCTGTGAAAAACTGTTTTTT.

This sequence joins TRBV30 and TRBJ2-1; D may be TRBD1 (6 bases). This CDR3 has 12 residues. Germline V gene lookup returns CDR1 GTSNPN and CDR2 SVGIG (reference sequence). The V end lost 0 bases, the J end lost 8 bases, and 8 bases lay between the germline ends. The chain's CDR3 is CAWSVQGYEQFF. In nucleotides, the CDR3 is TGTGCCTGGAGTGTACAGGGTTATGAGCAGTTCTTC.

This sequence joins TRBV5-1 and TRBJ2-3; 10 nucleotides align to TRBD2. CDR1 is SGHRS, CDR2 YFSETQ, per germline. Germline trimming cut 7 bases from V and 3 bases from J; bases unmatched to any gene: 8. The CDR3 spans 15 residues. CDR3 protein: CASGRAGGVTDTQYF. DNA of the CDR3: TGCGCCAGCGGCCGAGCGGGAGGGGTAACAGATACGCAGTATTTT.

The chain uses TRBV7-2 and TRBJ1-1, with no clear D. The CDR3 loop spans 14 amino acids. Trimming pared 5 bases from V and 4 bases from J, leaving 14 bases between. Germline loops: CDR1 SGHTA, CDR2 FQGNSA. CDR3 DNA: TGTGCCAGCAGCCTCCGGGGAGGGATCACTGAAGCTTTCTTT. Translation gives CASSLRGGITEAFF.

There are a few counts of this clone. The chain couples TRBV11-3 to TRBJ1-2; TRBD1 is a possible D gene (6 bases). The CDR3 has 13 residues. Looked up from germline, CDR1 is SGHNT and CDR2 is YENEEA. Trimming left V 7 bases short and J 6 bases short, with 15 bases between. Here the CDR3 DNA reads TGTGCCAGCAACCTAAGGACAGTTCATGGCTACACCTTC. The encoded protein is CASNLRTVHGYTF.

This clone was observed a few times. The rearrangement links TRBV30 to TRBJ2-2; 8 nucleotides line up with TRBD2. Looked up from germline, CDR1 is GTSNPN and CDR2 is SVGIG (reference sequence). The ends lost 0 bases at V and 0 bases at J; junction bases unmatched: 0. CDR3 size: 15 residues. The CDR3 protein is CAWSVLAANTGELFF. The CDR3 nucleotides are TGTGCCTGGAGTGTACTAGCGGCGAACACCGGGGAGCTGTTTTTT.

CDR3 DNA: TGTGCCAGCAGCTTGTTGGCAGGGGGCGGGTTAGAGACCCAGTACTTC. Encoded protein: CASSLLAGGGLETQYF. This chain joins TRBV5-6 and TRBJ2-5, with 8 bases that match TRBD1. The CDR3 runs 16 residues. Germline lookup yields CDR1 SGHDT and CDR2 YYEEEE. With 1 base clipped from V and 4 bases from J, the junction kept 9 bases outside the gene matches.

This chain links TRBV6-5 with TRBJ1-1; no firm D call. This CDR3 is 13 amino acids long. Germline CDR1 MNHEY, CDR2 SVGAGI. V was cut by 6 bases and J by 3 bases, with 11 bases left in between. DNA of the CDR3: TGTGCCAGCAGCTTACAGACCCACACTGAAGCTTTCTTT. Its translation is CASSLQTHTEAFF.

For the CDR3, the DNA is TGTGCCAGCAGTTTTTTTTCCCTAGCCGAGGCCTACGAGCAGTACTTC. Protein: CASSFFSLAEAYEQYF. This chain joins TRBV28 and TRBJ2-7, with a possible D match to TRBD2 (5 bases). This CDR3 is built from 16 residues. V was pared by 3 bases and J by 2 bases, with 17 bases between. Germline CDR1 MDHEN, CDR2 SYDVKM.

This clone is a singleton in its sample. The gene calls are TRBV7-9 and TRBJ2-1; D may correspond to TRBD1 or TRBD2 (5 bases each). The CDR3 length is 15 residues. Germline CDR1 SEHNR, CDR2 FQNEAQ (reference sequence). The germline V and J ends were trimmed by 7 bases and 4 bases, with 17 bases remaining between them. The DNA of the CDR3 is TGTGCCAGCAACCAAATGGGGCGGGCTTACAATGAGCAGTTCTTC. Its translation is CASNQMGRAYNEQFF.

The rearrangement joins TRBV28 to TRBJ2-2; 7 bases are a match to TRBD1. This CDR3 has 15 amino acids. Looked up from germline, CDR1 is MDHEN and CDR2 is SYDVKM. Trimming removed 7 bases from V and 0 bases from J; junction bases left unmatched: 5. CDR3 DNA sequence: TGTGCCAGCAAAATGGGGACAGCGAACACCGGGGAGCTGTTTTTT. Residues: CASKMGTANTGELFF.

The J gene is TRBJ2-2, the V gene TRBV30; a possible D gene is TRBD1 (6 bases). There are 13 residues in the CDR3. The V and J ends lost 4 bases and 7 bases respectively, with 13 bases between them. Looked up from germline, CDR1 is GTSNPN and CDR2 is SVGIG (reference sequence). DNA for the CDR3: TGTGCCTGGAATCGGCAGGGGTTCGGGGAGCTGTTTTTT. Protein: CAWNRQGFGELFF.